The 20 T cell receptor beta chains presented below share a single source sample, sequenced in a study of T cell responses to AZD1222 COVID-19 vaccine. The data were produced by immunoSEQ multiplex PCR, yet TCRdb's version contains in-frame clones alone and is incomplete. Here the sample spans around 86,000 clones, around 90% being singletons. Sequenced material: peripheral blood, taken on day 0 of AZD1222 vaccination. The source is an adult in good health.

This chain joins TRBV4-1 and TRBJ1-4; 7 bases fit TRBD1. Trimming removed 6 bases from V and 4 bases from J; junction bases left unmatched: 11. Germline CDR1 and CDR2: MGHRA and YSYEKL. This CDR3 region has 16 residues. The chain's CDR3 is CASSHSEGADNEKLFF. DNA of the CDR3: TGCGCCAGCAGTCACTCGGAGGGGGCGGATAATGAAAAACTGTTTTTT.

CDR3 in amino acids: CASSSGRKLFF. Written as DNA, the CDR3 is TGTGCCAGCAGCTCAGGGAGGAAACTGTTTTTT. The chain employs TRBV7-6 and TRBJ1-4; a possible D gene is TRBD1 (5 bases). V shed 4 bases and J shed 11 bases, with 8 bases lying between them. This CDR3 has 11 residues. Germline V gene sequence: CDR1 SGHVS, CDR2 FNYEAQ.

CDR3 bases: TGTGCCAGCATTTCTTTTCAAGAGACCCAGTACTTC. This encodes CASISFQETQYF. The chain recombines TRBV2 with TRBJ2-5; D ambiguous. The CDR3 runs to 12 residues. V was shortened by 7 bases and J by 2 bases, with 8 bases between the two germline ends. Germline values: CDR1 SNHLY, CDR2 FYNNEI.

The chain uses TRBV7-3 and TRBJ1-5; D remains ambiguous. Trimming left V 5 bases short and J 8 bases short, with 13 bases between. CDR1 and CDR2 (germline): SGHTA, FQGTGA. This CDR3 spans 13 amino acids. The CDR3 loop is CASSRSVSEPQHF. DNA of the CDR3: TGTGCCAGCAGCCGATCCGTTTCGGAGCCCCAGCATTTT.

The chain links TRBV7-2 to TRBJ1-1; D is possibly TRBD1 (6 bases). CDR1 SGHTA and CDR2 FQGNSA come from the germline V gene. The V end was cut by 5 bases, the J end by 10 bases, with 23 bases between. The CDR3 spans 15 residues. As DNA, the CDR3 is TGTGCCAGCAGCGACCGACAGGACCCTTCGGTAGGAGCTTTCTTT. As protein: CASSDRQDPSVGAFF.

The CDR3 sequence is CASRDGDRLFSNYGYTF. CDR3 bases: TGCGCCAGCAGGGATGGGGACCGCTTGTTTTCTAACTATGGCTACACCTTC. J is TRBJ1-2 and V is TRBV5-1; D may be TRBD1 (5 bases). The CDR3 runs to 17 residues. Germline CDR1 and CDR2: SGHRS and YFSETQ. The germline V and J ends were trimmed by 5 bases and 0 bases, with 20 bases remaining between them.

The V call is TRBV7-9, the J call TRBJ2-1; a weak D match, TRBD2 (6 bases). Germline V gene sequence: CDR1 SEHNR, CDR2 FQNEAQ (reference sequence). Between the trimmed V and J ends, which lost 1 base and 6 bases, there was a span of 13 bases. CDR3 length equals 15 residues. CDR3 nucleotides: TGTGCCAGCAGCTTAGGGGGGGACCGAGGCAATGAGCAGTTCTTC. Protein: CASSLGGDRGNEQFF.

The CDR3 nucleotides read TGCGCCAGCAGCTGGGGACTAGCGGACTTCACAGATACGCAGTATTTT. As protein: CASSWGLADFTDTQYF. V usage is TRBV4-1 and J usage is TRBJ2-3; TRBD2 agrees at 11 bases. The CDR3 covers 16 residues. Unmatched junction bases numbered 6, after V lost 5 bases and J lost 2 bases. The germline V gene encodes CDR1 MGHRA and CDR2 YSYEKL.

The J gene is TRBJ1-2, the V gene TRBV7-9; a weak D match, TRBD1 (6 bases). The CDR3 length is 15 residues. Trimming cost V 5 bases and J 4 bases, with 17 bases left between them. Germline CDR1 and CDR2: SEHNR and FQNEAQ (reference sequence). The CDR3 here is CASSPQGYRAYGYTF. The DNA of the CDR3 is TGTGCCAGCAGCCCCCAGGGGTACAGGGCCTATGGCTACACCTTC. Complete variable domain (other parts from reference TRBV7-9 and TRBJ1-2): DTGVSQNPRHKITKRGQNVTFRCDPISEHNRLYWYRQTLGQGPEFLTYFQNEAQLEKSRLLSDRFSAERPKGSFSTLEIQRTEQGDSAMYLCASSPQGYRAYGYTFGSGTRLTVV.

CDR3 DNA: TGTGCCAGCAGCTTGGGTTGGGTAGCGAATGAGCAGTTCTTC. Its translation: CASSLGWVANEQFF. The chain carries TRBV5-5 and TRBJ2-1, with D possibly being TRBD2 (5 bases). Trimming stripped 0 bases from V and 7 bases from J, with 11 bases between. The CDR3 is made up of 14 amino acids. CDR1 is SGHKS and CDR2 is YYEKEE in the germline V gene (reference sequence).

Here the CDR3 reads CATQSSNIQYF. In DNA, the CDR3 is TGTGCCACCCAGTCTTCAAACATTCAGTACTTC. The chain recombines TRBV6-5 with TRBJ2-4, with D unresolved. The CDR3 length is 11 residues. Deletions cut 10 bases from V and 6 bases from J, with 10 bases between. CDR1 is MNHEY, CDR2 SVGAGI, per germline.

This clone is a singleton in its sample. The chain combines TRBV11-2 with TRBJ2-3; D is ambiguous. Germline V CDR1 and CDR2: SGHAT, FQNNGV. This CDR3 contains 17 residues. Trimming pared 5 bases from V and 1 base from J, leaving 19 bases between. CDR3 in amino acids: CASSQITLGRGTDTQYF. CDR3 coding DNA: TGTGCCAGCAGCCAAATCACCCTAGGACGGGGCACAGATACGCAGTATTTT.

This clone was seen a single time. The CDR3 DNA is TGTGCCAGCAGCTTTACAGGGGGCTCCTACAATGAGCAGTTCTTC. Its protein product is CASSFTGGSYNEQFF. The rearrangement links TRBV6-4 to TRBJ2-1, with TRBD1 matching 8 bases. The CDR3 runs to 15 residues. CDR1 MRHNA and CDR2 SNTAGT come from the germline V gene. Trimming removed 6 bases from V and 0 bases from J; junction bases left unmatched: 4.

This clone was seen a single time. The chain uses TRBV9 and TRBJ1-2, with 9 bases fitting TRBD1. The J segment lost 4 bases and the V segment lost 0 bases, leaving 10 bases of the junction unmatched. The CDR3 consists of 17 residues. Germline assignment: CDR1 SGDLS and CDR2 YYNGEE. The CDR3 nucleotides are TGTGCCAGCAGCGTAGGTACAGGTGGGACAGGGCCCTATGGCTACACCTTC. It codes for CASSVGTGGTGPYGYTF.

The CDR3 DNA reads as TGTGCCAGCAGCCCGGACAGATACTCCTACAATGAGCAGTTCTTC. The encoded protein is CASSPDRYSYNEQFF. The V call is TRBV7-3, the J call TRBJ2-1, with D perhaps TRBD1 (6 bases). Germline V lookup: CDR1 SGHTA, CDR2 FQGTGA. The V and J ends lost 5 bases and 0 bases respectively, with 11 bases between them. There are 15 residues in the CDR3.

Comments on this clone: The junction differs from germline at one of its ends, possibly a read error. V and J are TRBV7-7 and TRBJ2-2, with 11 bases identical to TRBD2. The CDR3 is made up of 18 amino acids. Looked up from germline, CDR1 is SSHAT and CDR2 is FNYEAQ (reference sequence). The CDR3 region is CASSLELAGASNTGELFF. As DNA, the CDR3 is TGTGCTAGCAGCTTAGAACTAGCGGGGGCATCGAACACCGGGGAGCTGTTTTTT.

This rearrangement joins TRBV7-3 to TRBJ2-1, with D possibly TRBD2 on 6 matching bases. Germline assignment: CDR1 SGHTA and CDR2 FQGTGA. The V end was cut by 5 bases, the J end by 3 bases, with 8 bases between. CDR3 length: 13 amino acids. The CDR3 DNA is TGTGCCAGCAGCACGACTAGCTACAATGAGCAGTTCTTC. Translated, it gives CASSTTSYNEQFF.

The chain joins TRBV7-2 to TRBJ1-2, with 8 nucleotides matching TRBD1. Germline values: CDR1 SGHTA, CDR2 FQGNSA. This CDR3 contains 14 residues. Losses at the gene ends were 7 bases for V and 3 bases for J; bases not matched to a gene: 7. In DNA form, the CDR3 reads TGTGCCAGCAACTTCTTACAGGGGGACTATGGCTACACCTTC. Protein product: CASNFLQGDYGYTF.

The chain couples TRBV14 to TRBJ1-2, with D maybe TRBD1 (6 bases). The CDR3 covers 13 residues. CDR1 is SGHDN, CDR2 FVKESK, per germline. V dropped 3 bases and J dropped 8 bases, with 13 bases sitting between them. The CDR3 DNA reads as TGTGCCAGCAGCCAGGACAGCTTGGGGGGCTACACCTTC. This encodes CASSQDSLGGYTF.

The rearrangement joins TRBV7-2 to TRBJ2-1; tentative D call: TRBD2 (6 bases). The V gene lost 3 bases and the J gene lost 8 bases, with 11 bases spanning the gap. Germline V CDR1 and CDR2: SGHTA, FQGNSA. The CDR3 consists of 13 residues. For the CDR3, the DNA is TGTGCCAGCAGCTTCGGGGGTCGGGATGAGCAGTTCTTC. Its protein is CASSFGGRDEQFF.